The 26 T cell receptor beta chains given below trace back to one sample, sequenced in a study of regulatory T cells in long-lasting Graves disease (dated by TCRdb to about 2021). The meaning of the sample's time point label: newly diagnosed GD, antithyroid drugs for less than 3 months. For both TCR sequencing and RNA sequencing, RNA was extracted from PBMCs in TRIzol. Receptor amplification or capture employed multiplex PCR. Reads for this sample came from an Illumina HiSeq 4000. CDR3 regions were amplified by Arm-PCR with iRepertoire HTBI primers to construct TCR beta libraries. TCRdb trimmed the raw reads at Q25, called clones with MiXCR and kept productive beta chains. For every CDR3 protein sequence, its rows merge into one entry that carries the most common genes and DNA. This sample is represented by about 500,000 distinct CDR3 sequences; roughly 17% of them were singletons. The ten largest make up roughly an eighth of the sample.

These data were also reused for a study on T cells in Graves' hyperthyroidism and ophthalmopathy.

The source material was peripheral blood mononuclear cells (PBMCs), sampled at new diagnosis, from a patient treated with antithyroid drugs. Receptors originate from a man in his forties with Graves disease. Donor details come from another sample of the same person, matched by shared clones.

In this sample, this clonotype turned up many times. The chain carries TRBV11-2 and TRBJ2-7; 8 bases agree with TRBD1. With V trimmed by 1 base and J by 5 bases, 4 bases remained unmatched. In germline, CDR1 is SGHAT, CDR2 FQNNGV. The CDR3 extends over 14 amino acids. CDR3 DNA: TGTGCCAGCAGCTTAGCAGGGGGCATCGACGAGCAGTACTTC. This codes for CASSLAGGIDEQYF.

This clonotype has only a few counts. It may be a read error: a sequence one base away is much more abundant. This chain joins TRBV20-1 and TRBJ2-3; D call uncertain. The V gene's germline CDR1 is DFQATT and CDR2 SNEGSKA (reference sequence). Trimming pared 3 bases from V and 8 bases from J, leaving 12 bases between. The CDR3 contains 12 residues. The CDR3 is CSASLLPGTQYF. The CDR3 DNA is TGCAGTGCTAGTCTTCTCCCGGGTACGCAGTATTTT.

In this sample, this clonotype turned up many times. This chain links TRBV2 with TRBJ2-1; D is possibly TRBD2 (5 bases). This CDR3 comprises 13 residues. Germline loops: CDR1 SNHLY, CDR2 FYNNEI. Trimming stripped 6 bases from V and 3 bases from J, with 9 bases between. For the CDR3, the DNA is TGTGCCAGCAGCTTCACTAGCTACAATGAGCAGTTCTTC. Residues: CASSFTSYNEQFF.

Of note for this clonotype: A read error is possible here, since a much larger clone lies one base away. The chain carries TRBV12-3 or TRBV12-4 and TRBJ2-1; D possibly corresponds to TRBD2 (6 bases). Between the trimmed V and J ends, which lost 6 bases and 5 bases, there was a span of 20 bases. CDR3 length: 16 amino acids. The CDR3 nucleotides read TGTGCCAGCAGCCAAGATTGGGCTAGCGAGGACAATGAGCAGTTCTTC. This translates into CASSQDWASEDNEQFF.

This clonotype was observed at least ten times. This sequence joins TRBV6-5 and TRBJ2-7, with 8 bases lining up with TRBD2. CDR3 length equals 17 residues. Germline V gene sequence: CDR1 MNHEY, CDR2 SVGAGI. J gave up 2 bases and V 0 bases, and 9 bases lay outside the gene matches. This CDR3 is CASSYSSFSGKAYEQYF. The DNA of the CDR3 is TGTGCCAGCAGTTACTCGAGTTTTAGCGGGAAGGCCTACGAGCAGTACTTC.

In this sample, this clonotype turned up many times. The rearrangement links TRBV3-1 to TRBJ2-3; the D gene is possibly TRBD2 (6 bases). Trimming pared 0 bases from V and 6 bases from J, leaving 16 bases between. This CDR3 spans 16 amino acids. Per germline, CDR1 LGHDT and CDR2 YNNKEL (reference sequence). In nucleotides, the CDR3 is TGTGCCAGCAGCCAAGAGCCGGGACTTAAAACGGATACGCAGTATTTT. Its protein is CASSQEPGLKTDTQYF.

This clonotype appeared many times. The V gene is TRBV28, the J gene TRBJ2-7, with D possibly being TRBD2 (5 bases). V was trimmed by 6 bases and J by 0 bases, leaving 12 bases between them. Germline values: CDR1 MDHEN, CDR2 SYDVKM. This CDR3 comprises 14 residues. CDR3 loop: CASRWTSFSYEQYF. The CDR3 DNA is TGTGCCAGCAGATGGACTTCTTTCTCCTACGAGCAGTACTTC.

This clonotype was counted many times. The J gene is TRBJ1-1, the V gene TRBV5-5; the D is unclear. The germline V and J ends were trimmed by 3 bases and 2 bases, with 8 bases remaining between them. CDR1 is SGHKS, CDR2 YYEKEE, per germline (reference sequence). The length of the CDR3 is 13 residues. Here the CDR3 DNA reads TGTGCCAGCAGCTACGGCCCTAACACTGAAGCTTTCTTT. Translated, it gives CASSYGPNTEAFF.

This clonotype was picked up many times. The chain recombines TRBV6-1 with TRBJ1-2; 9 nucleotides line up with TRBD1. CDR1 is MNHNS, CDR2 SASEGT, per germline. This CDR3 has 13 residues. After removal of 6 bases from V and 6 bases from J, the junction contained 5 bases not matched to a gene. CDR3 DNA: TGTGCCAGCAGACCGACAGGGGGGGATGGCTACACCTTC. This codes for CASRPTGGDGYTF.

In its sample, this clonotype was seen a few times. The chain links TRBV29-1 to TRBJ2-1; D ambiguous. The CDR3 loop spans 15 amino acids. Germline V gene sequence: CDR1 SQVTM, CDR2 ANQGSEA. Between the trimmed V and J ends, which lost 6 bases and 0 bases, there was a span of 15 bases. Written as DNA, the CDR3 is TGCAGCGTACTGTTCACGGGTAGCTCCTACAATGAGCAGTTCTTC. It yields the protein CSVLFTGSSYNEQFF.

This clonotype has at least ten counts. CDR3 residues: CASSYGAASYEQYF. CDR3 DNA sequence: TGTGCCAGCAGTTACGGAGCGGCTAGCTACGAGCAGTACTTC. This sequence joins TRBV6-5 and TRBJ2-7; weak D call: TRBD2 (5 bases). V lost 2 bases and J lost 3, with 11 bases in between. CDR3 length: 14 amino acids. Germline V gene data show CDR1 as MNHEY and CDR2 as SVGAGI.

This clonotype showed up many times. The V gene is TRBV12-3 or TRBV12-4, the J gene TRBJ1-4, with 9 bases lining up with TRBD1. J was trimmed by 7 bases and V by 5 bases; bases with no gene match: 2. The CDR3 spans 13 residues. The CDR3 sequence: CASSGTGSEKLFF. The CDR3, as DNA: TGTGCCAGCAGTGGGACAGGGAGTGAAAAACTGTTTTTT.

In this sample, this clonotype turned up many times. V is TRBV10-3 and J is TRBJ2-3; TRBD2 matches at 11 bases. Germline CDR1 reads ENHRY; CDR2 reads SYGVKD. V lost 6 bases to trimming and J lost 0 bases; unmatched junction nucleotides: 8. This CDR3 has 17 residues. The CDR3: CAISRSGLAGSTDTQYF. The CDR3, as DNA: TGTGCCATCAGCCGCTCTGGACTAGCGGGTAGCACAGATACGCAGTATTTT.

There are many counts of this clonotype. The junction does not match germline at one end; this may be a read error. The rearrangement uses TRBV28 and TRBJ2-5; 7 nucleotides align to TRBD2. The CDR3 runs 12 residues. Germline V gene sequence: CDR1 MDHEN, CDR2 SYDVKM. In DNA form, the CDR3 reads TGTGCCAGCAGTTTGGTCCCGGGAGGCTGGACTTTT. It yields the protein CASSLVPGGWTF.

This clonotype occurred many times. The V call is TRBV20-1, the J call TRBJ2-5, with D tentatively TRBD2 (6 bases). V was cut by 1 base and J by 3 bases, with 6 bases left in between. The CDR3 runs 12 residues. Germline loops: CDR1 DFQATT, CDR2 SNEGSKA (reference sequence). This CDR3 is CSARAGEETQYF. CDR3 bases: TGCAGTGCTAGAGCGGGAGAAGAGACCCAGTACTTC.

This clonotype appeared many times. The chain joins TRBV5-1 to TRBJ2-7, with 14 bases that match TRBD2. Germline CDR1 SGHRS, CDR2 YFSETQ. The V segment lost 3 bases and the J segment 5 bases; nucleotides outside the gene matches: 4. This CDR3 is built from 15 residues. The CDR3 is CASSSGTSGSNEQYF. The CDR3 DNA sequence: TGCGCCAGCAGCTCGGGGACTAGCGGGAGTAACGAGCAGTACTTC.

Ten or more counts support this clonotype. This sequence joins TRBV20-1 and TRBJ2-5; 12 bases agree with TRBD2. The CDR3 runs 14 residues. Per germline, CDR1 DFQATT and CDR2 SNEGSKA (reference sequence). V lost 5 bases and J lost 5; bases outside the gene matches: 6. CDR3 in DNA: TGCAGTGCTGCCGGGACTAGCGGGTCGGAGACCCAGTACTTC. As protein: CSAAGTSGSETQYF.

This clonotype was recorded at least ten times. The V call is TRBV7-9, the J call TRBJ1-1, with D possibly matching TRBD1 (5 bases). The CDR3 loop spans 13 amino acids. Between the trimmed V and J ends, which lost 4 bases and 1 base, there was a span of 7 bases. Germline CDR1 is SEHNR and CDR2 is FQNEAQ (reference sequence). Here the CDR3 DNA reads TGTGCCAGCAGCTCGGGACCGAACACTGAAGCTTTCTTT. Its translation: CASSSGPNTEAFF.

This chain uses TRBV4-1 with TRBJ1-5, with D possibly being TRBD1 (6 bases). The V gene lost 4 bases and the J gene lost 2 bases, with 12 bases spanning the gap. Germline V gene lookup returns CDR1 MGHRA and CDR2 YSYEKL. The CDR3 sequence is 15 residues long. Written as DNA, the CDR3 is TGCGCCAGCAGCCTAAGGGGGAACCGCAATCAGCCCCAGCATTTT. Amino acids: CASSLRGNRNQPQHF.

This clonotype was observed at least ten times. The chain is built from TRBV2 and TRBJ2-1; the match to TRBD2 covers 13 bases. CDR3 length equals 19 residues. The V gene end was trimmed by 6 bases and the J gene end by 8 bases; junction bases not matched to a gene: 19. Per the germline V gene, CDR1 is SNHLY and CDR2 is FYNNEI. In DNA, the CDR3 is TGTGCCAGCAGGGACAGGGTGGGGACTAGCGGGATTCGGTCCCATGAGCAGTTCTTC. This encodes CASRDRVGTSGIRSHEQFF.

This clonotype was found a few times. V gene TRBV3-1 combines with J gene TRBJ1-6, with D unclear. Trimming removed 1 base from V and 0 bases from J, with 13 bases in between. Germline CDR1 and CDR2: LGHDT and YNNKEL (reference sequence). The length of the CDR3 is 18 residues. CDR3 DNA sequence: TGTGCCAGCAGCCAAGGACGGATTTCAAGCTCCTATAATTCACCCCTCCACTTT. This encodes CASSQGRISSSYNSPLHF.

Many counts were recorded for this clonotype. The chain is built from TRBV27 and TRBJ2-7; D is possibly TRBD2 (5 bases). Per the germline V gene, CDR1 is MNHEY and CDR2 is SMNVEV (reference sequence). The CDR3 runs to 14 residues. The CDR3 nucleotides read TGTGCTACCCAGGTGGTCGGAGGTTCATTCGAGCAGTACTTC. Its protein is CATQVVGGSFEQYF.

Concerning this clonotype itself: A read error is possible here, since a much larger clone lies one base away. The chain has TRBV7-8 and TRBJ2-1; 10 nucleotides align to TRBD1. CDR1 is SGHVS, CDR2 FQNEAQ, per germline. V shed 3 bases and J 10 bases; nucleotides not matched to a gene: 15. The CDR3 covers 17 residues. CDR3 sequence (DNA): TGTGCCAGCAGCTTTTGGGACAGGGGAAGGGGGACCTACGAGCAGTTCTTC. Translation gives CASSFWDRGRGTYEQFF.

This clonotype appeared many times. The chain uses TRBV28 and TRBJ1-1; the D gene is possibly TRBD1 (5 bases). This CDR3 is 15 amino acids long. Germline values: CDR1 MDHEN, CDR2 SYDVKM. V was clipped by 5 bases and J by 3 bases, with 16 bases between them. In nucleotides, the CDR3 is TGTGCCAGCAGTCCCCCGGGACTCAGAGACACTGAAGCTTTCTTT. Translating gives CASSPPGLRDTEAFF.

Many counts were recorded for this clonotype. The genes are TRBV14 and TRBJ2-7, with TRBD1 as a possible D gene (5 bases). This CDR3 is built from 14 residues. Trimming took 0 bases from V and 2 from J, leaving 8 bases between them. Germline V gene data show CDR1 as SGHDN and CDR2 as FVKESK. The CDR3 sequence is CASSQDLGAYEQYF. The CDR3 nucleotides read TGTGCCAGCAGCCAAGATCTAGGGGCCTACGAGCAGTACTTC.

This clonotype was recorded many times. V gene TRBV30 combines with J gene TRBJ2-7; 7 bases agree with TRBD1. Unmatched junction bases numbered 8, after V lost 8 bases and J lost 1 base. The CDR3 is 13 amino acids. Germline V CDR1 and CDR2: GTSNPN, SVGIG (reference sequence). CDR3 DNA: TGTGCCACGAACCGGGACAGTTCCTACGAGCAGTACTTC. It specifies CATNRDSSYEQYF.